The 9 T cell receptor beta chains reported below all come from one sample, sequenced in a study of radiation and T cells in renal cell carcinoma. As to time point: baseline pretreatment blood. Treatment defined: 15 Gy SBRT to primary tumor, nephrectomy 4 weeks later. TCRdb keeps only in-frame clones here, not all; method: immunoSEQ multiplex PCR. This sample has tens of thousands of clones; 65% to 80% occur once, and the top ten carry 6% to 8%. The sample was blood, taken from a patient whose treatment included radiotherapy and nephrectomy. All receptors derive from a man in his 60s with renal cell carcinoma.

The chain recombines TRBV30 with TRBJ2-2, with TRBD1 matching 8 bases. The CDR3 has 14 residues. Germline loops: CDR1 GTSNPN, CDR2 SVGIG (reference sequence). Losses at the gene ends were 6 bases for V and 2 bases for J; bases not matched to a gene: 5. For the CDR3, the DNA is TGTGCCTGTCCGGGACAGGATAACACCGGGGAGCTGTTTTTT. This sequence encodes CACPGQDNTGELFF.

Turning to this clone: At one end the junction does not follow the germline gene, possibly because of a read error. The chain is built from TRBV7-2 and TRBJ1-2; TRBD1 matches at 7 bases. Germline V gene sequence: CDR1 SGHTA, CDR2 FQGNSA. The CDR3 is 16 amino acids. CDR3 amino acids: CASSHGTAISNYGCTF. For the CDR3, the DNA is TGTGCCAGCAGCCACGGGACAGCTATTTCTAACTATGGCTGCACCTTC.

The chain combines TRBV7-2 with TRBJ2-3; D is unclear. The CDR3 loop spans 13 amino acids. The germline V gene encodes CDR1 SGHTA and CDR2 FQGNSA. V was cut by 2 bases and J by 4 bases, with 7 bases left in between. CDR3 loop: CASSLNRADTQYF. DNA for the CDR3: TGTGCCAGCAGCTTAAATAGGGCAGATACGCAGTATTTT. Full variable domain (outside the CDR3, taken from reference TRBV7-2 and TRBJ2-3): GAGVSQSPSNKVTEKGKDVELRCDPISGHTALYWYRQSLGQGLEFLIYFQGNSAPDKSGLPSDRFSAERTGGSVSTLTIQRTQQEDSAVYLCASSLNRADTQYFGPGTRLTVL.

The chain joins TRBV7-8 to TRBJ2-3; D remains unclear. Trimming shortened V by 4 bases and J by 6 bases, and 5 bases separated the two germline ends. Germline values: CDR1 SGHVS, CDR2 FQNEAQ. This CDR3 contains 11 residues. In DNA, the CDR3 is TGTGCCAGCAGCTCGCGTGATACGCAGTATTTT. Its translation is CASSSRDTQYF.

The V call is TRBV11-3, the J call TRBJ1-4; 7 bases fit TRBD1. Germline V lookup: CDR1 SGHNT, CDR2 YENEEA. The V and J ends lost 5 bases and 4 bases, in that order; junction bases with no gene match: 7. The length of the CDR3 is 15 residues. CDR3 protein: CASSPHRGSNEKLFF. The CDR3 coding sequence is TGTGCCAGCAGCCCCCACAGGGGTAGTAATGAAAAACTGTTTTTT.

The chain links TRBV18 to TRBJ1-5; D unresolved. The CDR3 covers 16 residues. Per the germline V gene, CDR1 is KGHSH and CDR2 is LQKENI. The germline V and J ends were trimmed by 3 bases and 1 base, with 13 bases remaining between them. The CDR3 reads CASSPQGLRSNQPQHF. The CDR3 region has the DNA TGTGCCAGCTCACCGCAAGGTTTGAGAAGCAATCAGCCCCAGCATTTT.

The chain joins TRBV5-5 to TRBJ1-4, with TRBD1 matching over 8 bases. Looked up from germline, CDR1 is SGHKS and CDR2 is YYEKEE (reference sequence). With 2 bases clipped from V and 8 bases from J, the junction kept 8 bases outside the gene matches. The CDR3 covers 15 residues. This CDR3 reads CASSLGGQGFEKLFF. CDR3 bases: TGTGCCAGCAGCTTAGGCGGACAGGGTTTCGAAAAACTGTTTTTT.

This chain connects TRBV6-5 to TRBJ2-7; D might be TRBD2 (6 bases). CDR1 and CDR2 (germline): MNHEY, SVGAGI. The CDR3 is 15 amino acids. The V end lost 2 bases, the J end lost 2 bases, and 13 bases lay between the germline ends. The DNA for the CDR3 is TGTGCCAGCAGTTACAGAGGGAGGCGGGCCTACGAGCAGTACTTC. Its translation: CASSYRGRRAYEQYF.

The rearrangement uses TRBV4-2 and TRBJ1-5, with TRBD1 matching over 8 bases. Germline CDR1 reads LGHNA; CDR2 reads YNFKEQ. This CDR3 spans 15 amino acids. The V gene end was trimmed by 3 bases and the J gene end by 1 base; junction bases not matched to a gene: 2. The CDR3, as DNA: TGTGCCAGCAGCCAGGACAGGGAGAGCAATCAGCCCCAGCATTTT. Translated, it gives CASSQDRESNQPQHF.